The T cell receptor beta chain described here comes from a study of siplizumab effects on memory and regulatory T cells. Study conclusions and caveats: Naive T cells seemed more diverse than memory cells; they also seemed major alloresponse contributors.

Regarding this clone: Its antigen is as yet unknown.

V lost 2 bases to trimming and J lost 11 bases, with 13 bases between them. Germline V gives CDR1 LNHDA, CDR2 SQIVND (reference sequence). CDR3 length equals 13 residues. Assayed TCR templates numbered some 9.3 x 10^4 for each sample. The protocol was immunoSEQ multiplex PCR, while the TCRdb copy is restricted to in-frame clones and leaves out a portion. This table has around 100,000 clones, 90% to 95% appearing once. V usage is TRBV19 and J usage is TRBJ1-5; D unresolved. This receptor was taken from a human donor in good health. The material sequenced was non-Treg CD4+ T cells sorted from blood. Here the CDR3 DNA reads TGTGCCAGTAGTATACAATGGGAGTCGGCCCAGCATTTT. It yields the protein CASSIQWESAQHF.